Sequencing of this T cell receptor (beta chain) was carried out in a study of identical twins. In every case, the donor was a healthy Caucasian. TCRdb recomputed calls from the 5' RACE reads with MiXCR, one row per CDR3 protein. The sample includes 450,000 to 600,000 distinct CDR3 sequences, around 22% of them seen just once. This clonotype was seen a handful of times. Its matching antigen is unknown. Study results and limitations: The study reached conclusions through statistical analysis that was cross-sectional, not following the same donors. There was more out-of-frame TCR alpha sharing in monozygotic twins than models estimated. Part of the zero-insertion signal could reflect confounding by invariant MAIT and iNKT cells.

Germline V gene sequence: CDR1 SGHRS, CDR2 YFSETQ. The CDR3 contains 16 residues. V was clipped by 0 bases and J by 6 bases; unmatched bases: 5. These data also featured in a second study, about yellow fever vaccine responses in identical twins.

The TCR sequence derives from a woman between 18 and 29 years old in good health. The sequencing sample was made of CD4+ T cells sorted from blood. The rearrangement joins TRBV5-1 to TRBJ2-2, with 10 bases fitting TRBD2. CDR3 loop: CASSLAGTSAPGELFF. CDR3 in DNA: TGCGCCAGCAGCTTGGCCGGGACTAGCGCTCCCGGGGAGCTGTTTTTT.